The rows below give T cell receptor beta chains drawn from one sample of a study of human T cells and chemical hapten exposure. TCRdb fed the RACE reads into MiXCR, producing one record per CDR3 protein. The sample has more than 75,000 distinct CDR3 sequences; roughly 10% are singletons. Sample: whole blood, taken in connection with sensitization to the hapten diphenylcyclopropenone (DPC). The receptors come from a woman younger than 45 with alopecia areata. Some clones in this sample may be carry-over from other donors' samples. The CDR3 runs from the conserved cysteine through the conserved F or W. D genes are given only for firm matches. Clone size is stated in some rows and not others, as once, few, many or a class when expanded.

V	size	J	D	DNA	CDR3
TRBV5-1	many	TRBJ2-2	TRBD1	TGCGCCAGCAGCAGGACAGGGATCACCGGGGAGCTGTTTTTT	CASSRTGITGELFF
TRBV18	many	TRBJ1-2	TRBD1	TGTGCCAGCTCACCGCCGCAGGGGGGTTTGACCAACTATGGCTACACCTTC	CASSPPQGGLTNYGYTF
TRBV28	-	TRBJ2-5	-	TGTGCCAGCAGTTTATCTACGGGCCGGGAGACCCAGTACTTC	CASSLSTGRETQYF
TRBV28	many	TRBJ2-7	-	TGTGCCAGCAGTTTACCCCGACAGGCTACTTCCTACGAGCAGTACTTC	CASSLPRQATSYEQYF
TRBV28	-	TRBJ1-1	-	TGTGCCAGCAGTCCTCAGTGGACTGAAGCTTTCTTT	CASSPQWTEAFF
TRBV10-3	many	TRBJ1-2	TRBD1	TGTGCCATCAGACCTGACAGGGGAGGCTATGGCTACACCTTC	CAIRPDRGGYGYTF
TRBV28	many	TRBJ1-2	-	TGTGCCAGCAGTTTGGGAACCCCCCCAAGAATCTATGGCTACACCTTC	CASSLGTPPRIYGYTF
TRBV6-4	many	TRBJ2-1	TRBD2	TGTGCCAGCAGTGACTCGGGCGGGAGTAATGAGCAGTTCTTC	CASSDSGGSNEQFF
TRBV4-1	few	TRBJ1-1	TRBD1	TGCGCCAGCAGCCAGCAGACAGGGCGCGGCACTGAAGCTTTCTTT	CASSQQTGRGTEAFF
TRBV18	-	TRBJ1-1	-	TGTGCCAGCTCACCACCGGCAGGCTTGAACACTGAAGCTTTCTTT	CASSPPAGLNTEAFF
TRBV18	many	TRBJ1-4	-	TGTGCCAGCTCATCATCGAAGAGTGAAAAACTGTTTTTT	CASSSSKSEKLFF
TRBV7-3	many	TRBJ2-6	-	TGTGCCAGCAGCCCCCGGCCAGGGCTCGTCGACTCTGGGGCCAACGTCCTGACTTTC	CASSPRPGLVDSGANVLTF